One and the same sample provided the 21 T cell receptor beta chains below, sequenced in a study of T-cell reconstitution after alpha-beta-depleted transplantation in children. During its preparation, the TCRbeta library received unique molecular identifiers. TCRdb ran MiXCR on the PCR reads and lists one entry per CDR3 protein. The profile shows 450,000 to 600,000 distinct CDR3 sequences, approximately 12% of them singletons. The sample consisted of PBMCs, mostly from graft donor cells, taken 360 days after TCRalphabeta/CD19-depleted stem cell transplant. These receptor sequences come from a male patient younger than 18 who had a stem cell transplant for acute myeloid leukemia, so the T cells may come from the graft donor.

This clonotype appeared a few times. This sequence joins TRBV20-1 and TRBJ2-7, with D perhaps matching TRBD1 or TRBD2 (6 bases each). The CDR3 extends over 17 amino acids. From germline, CDR1 is DFQATT and CDR2 SNEGSKA (reference sequence). The V end was cut by 4 bases, the J end by 0 bases, with 22 bases between. The CDR3: CSAIGYLGGGTSYEQYF. The CDR3 DNA sequence: TGCAGTGCTATAGGGTACCTCGGAGGGGGGACCTCCTACGAGCAGTACTTC.

For the CDR3, the DNA is TGTGCCAGCACGAACCGGAGGGTAGCGGGAGGCAATGAGCAGTTCTTC. Translated, it gives CASTNRRVAGGNEQFF. This chain uses TRBV28 with TRBJ2-1; TRBD2 agrees at 10 bases. Trimming took 7 bases from V and 6 from J; bases not matched to a gene: 12. Germline lookup yields CDR1 MDHEN and CDR2 SYDVKM. The CDR3 runs 16 residues.

A remark on this clonotype: The junction and the germline gene differ at one end; a read error may be behind it. The rearrangement joins TRBV5-1 to TRBJ2-3; unclear D gene. Germline CDR1 and CDR2: SGHRS and YFSETQ. The CDR3 length is 15 residues. The CDR3 loop reads CASSWGPPVLNDRNF. CDR3 in DNA: TGCGCCAGCAGCTGGGGTCCCCCCGTCTTGAACGATCGGAATTTT.

This clonotype was counted a few times. The J gene is TRBJ1-5, the V gene TRBV27; weak D call: TRBD1 (6 bases). CDR1 and CDR2 from the germline V gene are MNHEY and SMNVEV (reference sequence). The CDR3 spans 14 residues. Trimming removed 5 bases at V and 10 bases at J, with 18 bases between. CDR3 region: CASSPGAAGDPQHF. Written as DNA, the CDR3 is TGTGCCAGCAGTCCGGGGGCTGCAGGGGATCCCCAGCATTTT.

This clonotype was recorded many times. V usage is TRBV20-1 and J usage is TRBJ2-3, with D possibly TRBD2 on 5 matching bases. The CDR3 consists of 15 residues. Trimming removed 4 bases from V and 5 bases from J, with 19 bases in between. Germline V gene lookup returns CDR1 DFQATT and CDR2 SNEGSKA (reference sequence). CDR3 DNA sequence: TGCAGTGCTACCCTAGCAAACCCTTCCTTAGATACGCAGTATTTT. It specifies CSATLANPSLDTQYF.

The table lists this clonotype with many counts. V gene TRBV29-1 combines with J gene TRBJ1-5; no clear D. The V gene's germline CDR1 is SQVTM and CDR2 ANQGSEA. This CDR3 has 14 amino acids. V lost 4 bases and J lost 0, with 10 bases in between. Written as DNA, the CDR3 is TGCAGCGTTGGTACAGTAGATAGCAATCAGCCCCAGCATTTT. It specifies CSVGTVDSNQPQHF.

This clonotype was counted between two and nine times. The chain combines TRBV29-1 with TRBJ2-7; D is perhaps TRBD1 or TRBD2 (6 bases each). The V end was cut by 1 base, the J end by 1 base, with 11 bases between. From germline, CDR1 is SQVTM and CDR2 ANQGSEA. This CDR3 contains 14 residues. The CDR3 nucleotides are TGCAGCGTTGAAGGGGGGGCAGGGTCCTACGAGCAGTACTTC. Translation: CSVEGGAGSYEQYF.

There are a few counts of this clonotype. CDR3 coding DNA: TGTGCCAGCAGCTTATTTTCTCAACTCCGAGAGACCCAGTACTTC. It encodes CASSLFSQLRETQYF. The rearrangement joins TRBV11-2 to TRBJ2-5; the D is unclear. The CDR3 runs to 15 residues. CDR1 SGHAT and CDR2 FQNNGV come from the germline V gene. V was pared by 2 bases and J by 4 bases, with 14 bases between.

This clonotype was seen only a few times. The chain is built from TRBV20-1 and TRBJ2-7; D gene ambiguous. The CDR3 is 11 amino acids. Trimming cost V 3 bases and J 6 bases, with 9 bases left between them. The germline gives CDR1 DFQATT, CDR2 SNEGSKA (reference sequence). The CDR3, as DNA: TGCAGTGCTAGGAACAGCCCCGAGCAGTACTTC. Amino acid sequence: CSARNSPEQYF.

J is TRBJ2-5 and V is TRBV28; 9 positions match TRBD2. Germline CDR1 reads MDHEN; CDR2 reads SYDVKM. V shed 2 bases and J 5 bases; nucleotides not matched to a gene: 12. The CDR3 consists of 17 residues. The CDR3 here is CASSLGTSNFRAETQYF. As DNA, the CDR3 is TGTGCCAGCAGTTTAGGGACTAGCAATTTTCGGGCGGAGACCCAGTACTTC. The whole variable domain, filled in from reference TRBV28 and TRBJ2-5, reads DVKVTQSSRYLVKRTGEKVFLECVQDMDHENMFWYRQDPGLGLRLIYFSYDVKMKEKGDIPEGYSVSREKKERFSLILESASTNQTSMYLCASSLGTSNFRAETQYFGPGTRLLVL.

This clonotype has a handful of counts. This chain links TRBV28 with TRBJ2-7; 10 bases line up with TRBD1. Germline lookup yields CDR1 MDHEN and CDR2 SYDVKM. The CDR3 spans 14 residues. V was pared by 5 bases and J by 5 bases, with 6 bases of the junction left unmatched. CDR3 bases: TGTGCCAGCAGTGAGGGACAGGGGAGACACGAGCAGTACTTC. Its protein is CASSEGQGRHEQYF.

This clonotype was observed a few times. The rearrangement uses TRBV29-1 and TRBJ2-7; D is perhaps TRBD1 (6 bases). In germline, CDR1 is SQVTM, CDR2 ANQGSEA. The CDR3 is made up of 15 amino acids. V lost 0 bases, J lost 2 bases, and 14 bases lay in between. The CDR3 bases are TGCAGCGTTGAAGACCTACAGGGTTTACCCTACGAGCAGTACTTC. Encoded protein: CSVEDLQGLPYEQYF.

This clonotype was found many times. The chain is built from TRBV29-1 and TRBJ2-7; 9 bases are a match to TRBD1. This CDR3 comprises 13 residues. The V segment lost 4 bases and the J segment 4 bases; nucleotides outside the gene matches: 5. Per the germline V gene, CDR1 is SQVTM and CDR2 is ANQGSEA. The CDR3 spells CSVGHRGPYEQYF. In DNA form, the CDR3 reads TGCAGCGTTGGGCACAGGGGGCCGTACGAGCAGTACTTC.

The chain carries TRBV6-5 and TRBJ2-1; 7 nucleotides align to TRBD2. Looked up from germline, CDR1 is MNHEY and CDR2 is SVGAGI. The CDR3 extends over 19 amino acids. The V gene end was trimmed by 0 bases and the J gene end by 7 bases; junction bases not matched to a gene: 18. CDR3 amino acids: CASSYSTKRLAGAGNEQFF. CDR3 sequence (DNA): TGTGCCAGCAGTTACTCGACGAAACGTCTCGCGGGAGCGGGGAATGAGCAGTTCTTC.

This clonotype was detected only a few times. CDR3 region: CATRGGYNSPLHF. The CDR3 region has the DNA TGTGCCACTCGTGGGGGCTATAATTCACCCCTCCACTTT. The V gene is TRBV28, the J gene TRBJ1-6, with D possibly TRBD1 on 5 matching bases. The V gene's germline CDR1 is MDHEN and CDR2 SYDVKM. Trimming left V 10 bases short and J 3 bases short, with 10 bases between. This CDR3 has 13 residues. The whole variable domain, filled in from reference TRBV28 and TRBJ1-6, reads DVKVTQSSRYLVKRTGEKVFLECVQDMDHENMFWYRQDPGLGLRLIYFSYDVKMKEKGDIPEGYSVSREKKERFSLILESASTNQTSMYLCATRGGYNSPLHFGNGTRLTVT.

This clonotype was observed a handful of times. This chain joins TRBV10-2 and TRBJ2-7, with 7 bases lining up with TRBD2. Unmatched junction bases numbered 7, after V lost 5 bases and J lost 0 bases. CDR1 and CDR2 (germline): WSHSY, SAAADI. The CDR3 totals 15 residues. The CDR3 coding sequence is TGCGCCAGCAGTACATCGGGGGGTCTCTCCTACGAGCAGTACGTC. As protein: CASSTSGGLSYEQYV.

This chain joins TRBV7-9 and TRBJ2-6, with TRBD2 matching 12 bases. This CDR3 has 21 residues. From germline, CDR1 is SEHNR and CDR2 FQNEAQ (reference sequence). Trimming cost V 6 bases and J 1 base; bases outside gene matches: 16. The CDR3 region has the DNA TGTGCCAGCAGGATTCCCGGGACTAGCGGGTTCACCCCTTCTGGGGCCAACGTCCTGACTTTC. The encoded protein is CASRIPGTSGFTPSGANVLTF. The full variable domain, with the rest looked up from reference TRBV7-9 and TRBJ2-6, is DTGVSQNPRHKITKRGQNVTFRCDPISEHNRLYWYRQTLGQGPEFLTYFQNEAQLEKSRLLSDRFSAERPKGSFSTLEIQRTEQGDSAMYLCASRIPGTSGFTPSGANVLTFGAGSRLTVL.

The V gene is TRBV5-1, the J gene TRBJ2-1, with D perhaps matching TRBD1 (6 bases). This CDR3 spans 17 amino acids. The germline V and J ends were trimmed by 0 bases and 0 bases, with 13 bases remaining between them. Germline CDR1 and CDR2: SGHRS and YFSETQ. CDR3 sequence reads: CASSLDPRGSSYNEQFF. CDR3 DNA sequence: TGCGCCAGCAGCTTGGATCCGAGGGGGAGCTCCTACAATGAGCAGTTCTTC.

Only a few counts were recorded for this clonotype. V usage is TRBV20-1 and J usage is TRBJ2-1, with D perhaps matching TRBD1 or TRBD2 (7 bases each). In germline, CDR1 is DFQATT, CDR2 SNEGSKA (reference sequence). V dropped 1 base and J dropped 1 base, with 14 bases sitting between them. This CDR3 has 16 amino acids. CDR3 protein: CSARAGGGGSYNEQFF. The DNA of the CDR3 is TGCAGTGCTAGAGCAGGGGGAGGGGGTTCCTACAATGAGCAGTTCTTC.

This clonotype was detected a few times. V and J are TRBV20-1 and TRBJ2-1; 7 bases fit TRBD1. Unmatched junction bases numbered 5, after V lost 6 bases and J lost 0 bases. This CDR3 comprises 14 residues. Germline V CDR1 and CDR2: DFQATT, SNEGSKA (reference sequence). The CDR3 sequence: CSASGTDSYNEQFF. The DNA of the CDR3 is TGCAGTGCGTCCGGGACAGACTCCTACAATGAGCAGTTCTTC.

This clonotype was seen only a few times. The chain employs TRBV4-3 and TRBJ1-5; D remains ambiguous. The V gene's germline CDR1 is LGHNA and CDR2 YSLEER. This CDR3 is 15 amino acids long. The V end lost 4 bases, the J end lost 0 bases, and 10 bases lay between the germline ends. DNA of the CDR3: TGCGCCAGCAGCCCCTGGCGGGATAGCAATCAGCCCCAGCATTTT. Translation: CASSPWRDSNQPQHF.